This entry lists 21 T cell receptor beta chains sequenced from one sample in a study of T cell responses to AZD1222 COVID-19 vaccine. Method: immunoSEQ multiplex PCR; TCRdb's copy keeps in-frame clones and lacks some. This table holds roughly 80,000 clones, 70% to 90% found once. The sequencing here drew on peripheral blood, taken 28 days after the second AZD1222 dose. Every receptor here comes from an adult who received the AZD1222 COVID-19 vaccine.

The sample holds one count of this clone. This chain joins TRBV18 and TRBJ2-5, with D hard to call. The germline V and J ends were trimmed by 7 bases and 2 bases, with 8 bases remaining between them. This CDR3 is built from 12 residues. Germline lookup yields CDR1 KGHSH and CDR2 LQKENI. CDR3 DNA sequence: TGTGCCAGCTTACGCGAACAAGAGACCCAGTACTTC. It translates to CASLREQETQYF.

This clone was counted only a few times. V usage is TRBV15 and J usage is TRBJ1-3; 10 bases are a match to TRBD1. The CDR3 length is 14 residues. Germline CDR1 LNHNV, CDR2 YYDKDF (reference sequence). V was pared by 1 base and J by 8 bases, with 2 bases of the junction left unmatched. The CDR3 region has the DNA TGTGCCACCAGCAGAGGGACAGGGGGTTACACCATATATTTT. Protein: CATSRGTGGYTIYF.

The chain employs TRBV15 and TRBJ2-3, with 14 nucleotides matching TRBD2. The ends lost 9 bases at V and 4 bases at J; junction bases unmatched: 0. The CDR3 has 13 amino acids. Germline assignment: CDR1 LNHNV and CDR2 YYDKDF (reference sequence). The CDR3 spells CATTSGGADTQYF. The CDR3 region has the DNA TGTGCCACGACTAGCGGGGGGGCAGATACGCAGTATTTT.

This chain joins TRBV19 and TRBJ1-2; no definite D call. Germline CDR1 and CDR2: LNHDA and SQIVND (reference sequence). V lost 0 bases and J 3 bases, leaving 14 bases between the germline ends. CDR3 size: 16 residues. CDR3 nucleotides: TGTGCCAGTAGTATAGATCTGGAGGGAGAACACTATGGCTACACCTTC. Translation: CASSIDLEGEHYGYTF.

The rearrangement links TRBV11-3 to TRBJ1-3; D gene uncertain. Germline V CDR1 and CDR2: SGHNT, YENEEA. This CDR3 region has 13 residues. The V gene lost 1 base and the J gene lost 3 bases, with 4 bases spanning the gap. CDR3 sequence (DNA): TGTGCCAGCAGCTTAGGGGTTGGAAACACCATATATTTT. It specifies CASSLGVGNTIYF.

The chain combines TRBV11-3 with TRBJ1-6; TRBD1 agrees at 7 bases. Germline CDR1 reads SGHNT; CDR2 reads YENEEA. V gave up 2 bases and J gave up 8 bases; unmatched junction bases: 3. The CDR3 has 14 amino acids. The CDR3 DNA follows: TGTGCCAGCAGCTTACGAGGGGGCGATTCACCCCTCCACTTT. Protein: CASSLRGGDSPLHF.

This clone has just a few counts. The chain has TRBV5-5 and TRBJ2-7, with a possible D match to TRBD1 (6 bases). CDR3 length equals 13 residues. Trimming shortened V by 3 bases and J by 5 bases, and 12 bases separated the two germline ends. Germline values: CDR1 SGHKS, CDR2 YYEKEE (reference sequence). The CDR3 DNA sequence: TGTGCCAGCAGCTCCACAGGGTCCCACGAGCAGTACTTC. This sequence encodes CASSSTGSHEQYF.

The chain uses TRBV23-1 and TRBJ2-1; TRBD2 might be the D (7 bases). TRBV23-1 is designated an ORF whose function remains uncertain. The V end was cut by 0 bases, the J end by 4 bases, with 19 bases between. There are 18 residues in the CDR3. The CDR3 region is CASSQSDSGEGRYNEQFF. The DNA for the CDR3 is TGCGCCAGCAGTCAATCGGACAGCGGGGAGGGAAGGTACAATGAGCAGTTCTTC.

The J gene is TRBJ2-3, the V gene TRBV10-3; D uncertain. Germline V gives CDR1 ENHRY, CDR2 SYGVKD. This CDR3 contains 15 residues. V shed 8 bases and J shed 2 bases, with 17 bases lying between them. The chain's CDR3 is CAISSTNPITDTQYF. As DNA, the CDR3 is TGTGCCATCTCTAGTACTAATCCCATCACAGATACGCAGTATTTT.

This clone was picked up one time. The genes are TRBV28 and TRBJ1-2; D may be TRBD1 (6 bases). Germline lookup yields CDR1 MDHEN and CDR2 SYDVKM. This CDR3 region has 12 residues. V lost 6 bases and J 8 bases, leaving 13 bases between the germline ends. The CDR3 reads CASSGQSRGYTF. Written as DNA, the CDR3 is TGTGCCAGCAGCGGACAGTCAAGGGGCTACACCTTC.

The chain links TRBV6-1 to TRBJ1-1; 11 bases match TRBD1. CDR1 is MNHNS, CDR2 SASEGT, per germline. J lost 5 bases, V lost 0 bases, and 5 bases had no gene match. This CDR3 spans 16 amino acids. DNA of the CDR3: TGTGCCAGCAGTGAAGCAGGGACAGGGGGTCGAACTGAAGCTTTCTTT. It encodes CASSEAGTGGRTEAFF.

The chain uses TRBV7-2 and TRBJ1-3; no clear D gene. There are 15 residues in the CDR3. Trimming took off 1 base at V and 0 bases at J, with 7 bases between the two ends. Looked up from germline, CDR1 is SGHTA and CDR2 is FQGNSA. In nucleotides, the CDR3 is TGTGCCAGCAGCTTAGTGGGAACCTCTGGAAACACCATATATTTT. This gives the protein CASSLVGTSGNTIYF. The whole variable domain, remainder taken from reference TRBV7-2 and TRBJ1-3, is GAGVSQSPSNKVTEKGKDVELRCDPISGHTALYWYRQSLGQGLEFLIYFQGNSAPDKSGLPSDRFSAERTGGSVSTLTIQRTQQEDSAVYLCASSLVGTSGNTIYFGEGSWLTVV.

The chain uses TRBV3-1 (or the pseudogene TRBV3-2) and TRBJ1-3; D remains unclear. V was cut by 1 base and J by 4 bases, with 8 bases left in between. CDR1 and CDR2 (germline): LGHDT, YNNKEL (reference sequence). The CDR3 is made up of 14 amino acids. The CDR3, as DNA: TGTGCCAGCAGCCAAGGGGAAGCGGGAAACACCATATATTTT. It yields the protein CASSQGEAGNTIYF.

The chain is built from TRBV6-1 and TRBJ2-5, with 8 nucleotides matching TRBD1. This CDR3 has 14 residues. Germline trimming cut 6 bases from V and 5 bases from J; bases unmatched to any gene: 8. Germline assignment: CDR1 MNHNS and CDR2 SASEGT. The CDR3 protein is CASSKYRGLETQYF. CDR3 sequence (DNA): TGTGCCAGCAGCAAATACAGGGGGTTGGAGACCCAGTACTTC.

This sequence joins TRBV6-5 and TRBJ1-6; D perhaps matches TRBD1 (6 bases). Trimming removed 6 bases at V and 14 bases at J, with 23 bases between. Germline CDR1 and CDR2: MNHEY and SVGAGI. The length of the CDR3 is 15 residues. CDR3 nucleotide sequence: TGTGCCAGCAGCCAGGGGAAGGACGGTTTCCAGGCCCTCCACTTT. Amino acid sequence: CASSQGKDGFQALHF.

CDR3 residues: CASSPGQRYGYTF. The CDR3, as DNA: TGTGCCAGCAGCCCGGGACAGCGCTATGGCTACACCTTC. The rearrangement links TRBV12-3 or TRBV12-4 to TRBJ1-2, with 7 bases matching TRBD1. The CDR3 runs to 13 residues. Unmatched junction bases numbered 5, after V lost 6 bases and J lost 4 bases.

The V call is TRBV2, the J call TRBJ2-7; D remains unclear. Germline V gene data show CDR1 as SNHLY and CDR2 as FYNNEI. CDR3 length equals 16 residues. Trimming pared 1 base from V and 5 bases from J, leaving 18 bases between. The CDR3 reads CASSEVQTNPRNEQYF. The CDR3 bases are TGTGCCAGCAGTGAAGTACAGACCAACCCCAGGAACGAGCAGTACTTC. Looking up the rest from reference TRBV2 and TRBJ2-7 gives the full variable domain: EPEVTQTPSHQVTQMGQEVILRCVPISNHLYFYWYRQILGQKVEFLVSFYNNEISEKSEIFDDQFSVERPDGSNFTLKIRSTKLEDSAMYFCASSEVQTNPRNEQYFGPGTRLTVT.

This clone showed up just once. The chain joins TRBV12-3 or TRBV12-4 to TRBJ1-2; D might be TRBD1 (6 bases). V was clipped by 6 bases and J by 8 bases, with 13 bases between them. The CDR3 is made up of 12 amino acids. The CDR3 loop is CASRDRGWGYTF. As DNA, the CDR3 is TGTGCCAGCAGGGACAGAGGGTGGGGCTACACCTTC.

The rearrangement joins TRBV28 to TRBJ2-7; no firm D call. Between the trimmed V and J ends, which lost 7 bases and 2 bases, there was a span of 12 bases. CDR3 length equals 13 residues. Germline values: CDR1 MDHEN, CDR2 SYDVKM. CDR3 sequence: CASTLTGAYEQYF. Here the CDR3 DNA reads TGTGCCAGCACCCTTACCGGCGCCTACGAGCAGTACTTC.

CDR3 coding DNA: TGTGCCAGCAGCCAAGAGTCGAAGGTCGGACTAGCGAACACCGGGGAGCTGTTTTTT. Amino acids: CASSQESKVGLANTGELFF. The gene calls are TRBV3-1 (or the pseudogene TRBV3-2) and TRBJ2-2; TRBD2 aligns across 7 bases. CDR1 is LGHDT and CDR2 is YNNKEL in the germline V gene (reference sequence). After removal of 0 bases from V and 0 bases from J, the junction contained 10 bases not matched to a gene. CDR3 length: 19 residues.

V and J are TRBV28 and TRBJ1-2; D not resolved. V lost 3 bases and J 8 bases, leaving 10 bases between the germline ends. The CDR3 has 12 residues. Germline assignment: CDR1 MDHEN and CDR2 SYDVKM. In DNA form, the CDR3 reads TGTGCCAGCAGTTTTTCGGCGAAGGGCTACACCTTC. Its translation: CASSFSAKGYTF.